What follows is one TCR beta chain and its context. This clonotype was seen repeatedly, ten times or more. Its antigen specificity is not known. One base away there is no much larger clone; base qualities are not given. Amplification of TCR beta CDR3 regions was carried out from RNA transcripts. A first-round RT-PCR of the TCR CDR3 used the HTBI primer set with the Qiagen OneStep RT-PCR kit. Libraries were constructed in a second round of multiplex PCR, after which size selection and purification were performed. The libraries were sequenced on an Illumina HiSeq2000 using paired-end 100 bp reads. The authors' pipeline ran thus. SOAPnuke was used to process the raw data, throwing out any read that contained adapters or uncalled bases, had a mean Phred below 15, or lacked an exact constant-primer or identifier match. COPE v1.2.5 was used to merge the high-quality paired reads, and each unique nucleotide sequence was defined as a clonotype. Clonotypes were aligned to IMGT TRBV, TRBD and TRBJ reference segments using MiTCR v1.1. Analysis was restricted to V-J combinations with a frequency above 0.0001, which covered roughly 99% of repertoires. A TCS score was defined as the ratio of F50 (clonal expansion) to E x V (chaos), with BLOSUM62-based TCRdist applied between CDR3 peptides within each V-J. Welch's t-statistics and random forest reduced fewer than 600 V-J features to 13, which were used in a naive Bayes classifier (R e1071). TCRdb's own reprocessing of the public reads used fastp at Q25 and MiXCR and kept productive beta chains. Entries are consolidated by CDR3 protein sequence, retaining the most common genes and DNA. These V and J calls originate from TCRdb's pipeline instead of the authors' own analysis. The sample data list a few hundred thousand distinct CDR3 sequences, and roughly an eighth of these were observed just once. Clones ranked in the top ten supply almost 35% of the sample.

CDR1 is given as MNHNS and CDR2 as SASEGT, both from the germline V gene. V loses 8 bases, J loses 0 bases, and the germline ends lie 17 bases apart. The CDR3 spans 17 residues, from the cysteine through the phenylalanine. Only the CDR3 region is kept as DNA, spanning 51 bases read in frame from base 1. Ophthalmopathy patients had moderately to severely active disease, with a Clinical Activity Score of 3 or more, a NOSPECS grade of 4 or more, and a disease duration of less than 3 months. Patients with uncontrolled infections, other autoimmune diseases, pregnancy or lactation were excluded. Diagnoses relied on clinical symptoms, serum thyroxine and TRAb, thyroid ultrasound and orbital computed tomography. PBMCs were isolated from 7.5 to 10 ml of fresh peripheral blood by Ficoll-Paque density gradient centrifugation. Total RNA was extracted with Trizol reagent, and quality was checked on an Agilent 2100 Bioanalyzer.

This entry belongs to a study of T cells in Graves' hyperthyroidism and ophthalmopathy (dated by TCRdb to the late 2010s). With respect to the entire study: Peripheral blood was sampled at the time of initial diagnosis, prior to any treatment. An independent validation cohort of 18 to 20 hyperthyroidism patients and 15 or so patients who later progressed to ophthalmopathy tested prospective prediction of ophthalmopathy. After blood sampling, hyperthyroidism patients were treated with methimazole at a starting dose of 30 mg daily, and ophthalmopathy patients were treated with high-dose intravenous methylprednisolone. In addition, the study compared T-cell repertoires in thyroid tissue and in blood from about 6 Graves' hyperthyroidism patients. The 75 to 100 discovery patients were randomly split 7:3 into training and test sets. To identify distinguishing TCR V-J signatures, a discovery cohort of about 100 patients was used, comprising under 45 with Graves' ophthalmopathy and approximately 58 with stable Graves' hyperthyroidism. The paper describes TCR Vbeta CDR3 sequencing of 120 to 150 peripheral blood samples, made up of 40 to 45 ophthalmopathy patients, approximately 73 hyperthyroidism patients and 17 progressor patients.

What the study reported, not specific to this receptor: Ophthalmopathy was separated from stable hyperthyroidism by a 13 V-J signature model, with around 88% sensitivity and roughly 84% specificity obtained in cross-validation and 80%/75% obtained in testing. No statistical method was used to fix the sample size in advance, and group allocation was not hidden from the investigators. Most expanded thyroid clonotypes (frequency above 0.001) were also detected in blood, suggesting blood repertoires may reflect thyroid immune responses. In validation, the model predicted progression to ophthalmopathy a median of roughly 6.1 months before onset, with roughly 68% sensitivity and roughly 77% specificity.

The receptor chain draws on TRBV6-1 and TRBJ1-6; TRBD1 is possibly the D segment (5 matching bases). The origin of this receptor is a woman aged 40 to 55 with Graves' ophthalmopathy. Specimen: blood. Here is the DNA: TGTGCCAGCGTAGCTGGGACGGCCAGCTCCTATAATTCACCCCTCCACTTT. Translated, this is CASVAGTASSYNSPLHF.